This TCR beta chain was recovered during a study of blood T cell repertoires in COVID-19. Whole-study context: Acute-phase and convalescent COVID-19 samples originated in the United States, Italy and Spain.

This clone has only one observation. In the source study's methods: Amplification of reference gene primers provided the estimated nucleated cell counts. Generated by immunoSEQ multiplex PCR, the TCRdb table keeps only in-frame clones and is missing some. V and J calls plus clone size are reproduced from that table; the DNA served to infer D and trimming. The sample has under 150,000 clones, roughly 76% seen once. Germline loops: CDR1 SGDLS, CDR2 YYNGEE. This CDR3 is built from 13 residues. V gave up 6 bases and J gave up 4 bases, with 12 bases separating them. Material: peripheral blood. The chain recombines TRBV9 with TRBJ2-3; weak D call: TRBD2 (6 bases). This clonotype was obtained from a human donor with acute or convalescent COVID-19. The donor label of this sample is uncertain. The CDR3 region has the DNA TGTGCCAGCAACCGCGGGGCAGCAGATACGCAGTATTTT. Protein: CASNRGAADTQYF.